This TCR beta chain was captured in a study of PD-L1 blockade in urothelial cancer. As for the study in general: Chemotherapy regimens numbering 0 to 3 had been given to patients.

Each patient presented with locally advanced or metastatic urothelial carcinoma. All patients handed over anywhere from 1 to 8 samples, pretreatment and on-treatment. Germline V gene data show CDR1 as MNHNS and CDR2 as SASEGT. Deletions cut 6 bases from V and 7 bases from J, with 21 bases between. The CDR3 totals 15 residues. TCRdb's copy holds only in-frame clones and misses some; the assay was immunoSEQ multiplex PCR. The table shows some 53,000 clones, with 70% to 85% occurring only once. V is TRBV6-1 and J is TRBJ1-2; a weak D match, TRBD1 (5 bases). The sequence came from a man aged 65 to 79 with urothelial cancer. Sequencing used PBMCs, obtained around atezolizumab (anti-PD-L1) treatment. The CDR3 DNA follows: TGTGCCAGCAGGACGGGGCTTGGGGAGGGAGGTGGCTACACCTTC. This sequence encodes CASRTGLGEGGGYTF.